These 20 T cell receptor beta chains came from one sample sequenced in a study of blood T cell repertoires in COVID-19. Sequencing used immunoSEQ multiplex PCR; TCRdb keeps in-frame clones, though not all of them. The sample lists over 200,000 clones, around four fifths occurring once. Sequenced material: peripheral blood. These receptors were collected from a middle-aged man with active or convalescent COVID-19.

The chain links TRBV30 to TRBJ2-3; no clear D gene. V lost 3 bases and J lost 2, with 12 bases in between. Germline V gene lookup returns CDR1 GTSNPN and CDR2 SVGIG (reference sequence). The CDR3 consists of 14 residues. This chain's CDR3 is CAWSPLGLTDTQYF. CDR3 nucleotides: TGTGCCTGGAGCCCCCTTGGCCTCACAGATACGCAGTATTTT. Drawing the rest from reference TRBV30 and TRBJ2-3, the complete variable domain is SQTIHQWPATLVQPVGSPLSLECTVEGTSNPNLYWYRQAAGRGLQLLFYSVGIGQISSEVPQNLSASRPQDRQFILSSKKLLLSDSGFYLCAWSPLGLTDTQYFGPGTRLTVL.

The chain employs TRBV28 and TRBJ2-2; 8 nucleotides line up with TRBD1. V trimming: 9 bases; J trimming: 2 bases; junction bases outside the gene matches: 8. The CDR3 consists of 15 residues. In germline, CDR1 is MDHEN, CDR2 SYDVKM. CDR3 in amino acids: CASQGGQGNTGELFF. CDR3 in DNA: TGTGCCAGTCAGGGTGGACAGGGTAACACCGGGGAGCTGTTTTTT.

The rearrangement joins TRBV6-1 to TRBJ2-3, with 8 bases lining up with TRBD2. The CDR3 is 18 amino acids. Unmatched junction bases numbered 15, after V lost 3 bases and J lost 4 bases. Germline lookup yields CDR1 MNHNS and CDR2 SASEGT. CDR3 bases: TGTGCCAGCAGTGATTCATTTCCTAGCGGGTACCTCTCAGATACGCAGTATTTT. Its protein is CASSDSFPSGYLSDTQYF.

V usage is TRBV28 and J usage is TRBJ1-6; D call uncertain. CDR1 is MDHEN, CDR2 SYDVKM, per germline. V was cut by 6 bases and J by 7 bases, with 4 bases left in between. The CDR3 has 11 amino acids. Here the CDR3 reads CASSQNSPLHF. The DNA for the CDR3 is TGTGCCAGCAGCCAAAATTCACCCCTCCACTTT.

The genes are TRBV11-3 and TRBJ1-2; the match to TRBD1 covers 9 bases. With V trimmed by 5 bases and J by 8 bases, 9 bases remained unmatched. The germline V gene has CDR1 SGHNT and CDR2 YENEEA. The CDR3 consists of 14 residues. CDR3 loop: CASSRDRGTSGYTF. The CDR3 DNA reads as TGTGCCAGCAGCCGAGACAGGGGGACCTCCGGCTACACCTTC.

The chain has TRBV29-1 and TRBJ1-1, with a possible D match to TRBD1 (6 bases). V lost 1 base and J 5 bases, leaving 14 bases between the germline ends. Per germline, CDR1 SQVTM and CDR2 ANQGSEA. CDR3 length: 14 amino acids. The CDR3 here is CSVEGAYRVTEAFF. CDR3 bases: TGCAGCGTTGAAGGGGCATACAGGGTTACTGAAGCTTTCTTT.

V gene TRBV19 combines with J gene TRBJ1-5, with TRBD1 as a possible D gene (5 bases). Germline V gives CDR1 LNHDA, CDR2 SQIVND (reference sequence). The CDR3 contains 16 residues. V dropped 5 bases and J dropped 1 base, with 15 bases sitting between them. Here the CDR3 DNA reads TGTGCCAGTAGTGGGGCCGGGTCTTACAGCAATCAGCCCCAGCATTTT. It specifies CASSGAGSYSNQPQHF. Drawing the rest from reference TRBV19 and TRBJ1-5, the complete variable domain is DGGITQSPKYLFRKEGQNVTLSCEQNLNHDAMYWYRQDPGQGLRLIYYSQIVNDFQKGDIAEGYSVSREKKESFPLTVTSAQKNPTAFYLCASSGAGSYSNQPQHFGDGTRLSIL.

The rearrangement uses TRBV15 and TRBJ2-7; TRBD2 matches 7 bases. V lost 4 bases to trimming and J lost 7 bases; unmatched junction nucleotides: 13. The CDR3 has 15 residues. Germline assignment: CDR1 LNHNV and CDR2 YYDKDF (reference sequence). CDR3 loop: CATSKGGAVREEQYF. The CDR3 DNA reads as TGTGCCACCAGCAAGGGAGGGGCAGTGCGGGAGGAGCAGTACTTC.

The chain links TRBV28 to TRBJ1-1, with D perhaps TRBD1 (6 bases). V was shortened by 1 base and J by 7 bases, with 16 bases between the two germline ends. This CDR3 is built from 15 residues. Germline V gives CDR1 MDHEN, CDR2 SYDVKM. The CDR3: CASSLSPGQTFEAFF. CDR3 sequence (DNA): TGTGCCAGCAGTTTATCCCCCGGACAGACCTTTGAAGCTTTCTTT.

J is TRBJ1-5 and V is TRBV19, with 9 positions matching TRBD1. The germline gives CDR1 LNHDA, CDR2 SQIVND (reference sequence). With V trimmed by 6 bases and J by 2 bases, 17 bases remained unmatched. The CDR3 has 19 residues. CDR3 nucleotides: TGTGCCAGTAGCCCGGAGGACAGGGGTGGGATTTTTGGCAATCAGCCCCAGCATTTT. It specifies CASSPEDRGGIFGNQPQHF.

On this clone itself: Mismatch with germline at one junction end may stem from a read error. Here the CDR3 DNA reads TGTGCTAGCAGCCTGAACCGGGACAGTGAAGCTTTCTTT. Encoded protein: CASSLNRDSEAFF. This chain connects TRBV7-7 to TRBJ1-1, with 7 bases fitting TRBD1. Germline CDR1 and CDR2: SSHAT and FNYEAQ (reference sequence). The CDR3 has 13 amino acids.

The V gene is TRBV7-9, the J gene TRBJ2-7, with 10 positions matching TRBD2. CDR3 length: 15 residues. Germline trimming cut 5 bases from V and 6 bases from J; bases unmatched to any gene: 10. Germline V gives CDR1 SEHNR, CDR2 FQNEAQ (reference sequence). CDR3 in DNA: TGTGCCAGCAGCCCCAGCAGAAGCGGGAGGGGCGAGCAGTACTTC. Translating it yields CASSPSRSGRGEQYF. Full variable domain (missing parts from reference TRBV7-9 and TRBJ2-7): DTGVSQNPRHKITKRGQNVTFRCDPISEHNRLYWYRQTLGQGPEFLTYFQNEAQLEKSRLLSDRFSAERPKGSFSTLEIQRTEQGDSAMYLCASSPSRSGRGEQYFGPGTRLTVT.

This chain connects TRBV10-3 to TRBJ1-3, with 7 bases that match TRBD1. The CDR3 covers 13 residues. Unmatched junction bases numbered 4, after V lost 7 bases and J lost 4 bases. The V gene's germline CDR1 is ENHRY and CDR2 SYGVKD. The CDR3 bases are TGTGCCATCATCCCGGGACAGGGAAACACCATATATTTT. It codes for CAIIPGQGNTIYF.

The chain has TRBV28 and TRBJ1-5, with 9 bases that match TRBD1. CDR1 is MDHEN and CDR2 is SYDVKM in the germline V gene. The CDR3 covers 15 residues. V was pared by 10 bases and J by 3 bases, with 10 bases of the junction left unmatched. CDR3 amino acids: CAILTGQGFNQPQHF. CDR3 DNA: TGTGCCATCCTCACGGGACAGGGTTTCAATCAGCCCCAGCATTTT. The entire variable domain, with the rest obtained from reference TRBV28 and TRBJ1-5, is as follows: DVKVTQSSRYLVKRTGEKVFLECVQDMDHENMFWYRQDPGLGLRLIYFSYDVKMKEKGDIPEGYSVSREKKERFSLILESASTNQTSMYLCAILTGQGFNQPQHFGDGTRLSIL.

This sequence joins TRBV5-1 and TRBJ1-1; no clear D gene. CDR3 length: 13 amino acids. Deletions cut 2 bases from V and 3 bases from J, with 8 bases between. Germline loops: CDR1 SGHRS, CDR2 YFSETQ. Here the CDR3 DNA reads TGCGCCAGCAGCTTCGGGGAGGACACTGAAGCTTTCTTT. Translating gives CASSFGEDTEAFF. Drawing the rest from reference TRBV5-1 and TRBJ1-1, the complete variable domain is KAGVTQTPRYLIKTRGQQVTLSCSPISGHRSVSWYQQTPGQGLQFLFEYFSETQRNKGNFPGRFSGRQFSNSRSEMNVSTLELGDSALYLCASSFGEDTEAFFGQGTRLTVV.

The chain combines TRBV5-6 with TRBJ1-6, with unresolved D. Trimming stripped 7 bases from V and 7 bases from J, with 18 bases between. The CDR3 totals 15 residues. From germline, CDR1 is SGHDT and CDR2 YYEEEE. As DNA, the CDR3 is TGTGCCAGCGGTCATACTCCGACGGGGAATTCACCCCTCCACTTT. This gives the protein CASGHTPTGNSPLHF.

The chain is built from TRBV7-2 and TRBJ1-1; weak D call: TRBD1 (6 bases). This CDR3 is 15 amino acids long. CDR1 and CDR2 (germline): SGHTA, FQGNSA. The V and J ends lost 3 bases and 4 bases respectively, with 15 bases between them. CDR3 loop: CASSLGHGVVTEAFF. The CDR3 nucleotides read TGTGCCAGCAGCTTGGGACATGGGGTCGTCACTGAAGCTTTCTTT. Using reference TRBV7-2 and TRBJ1-1 for the parts outside the CDR3, the full variable domain is GAGVSQSPSNKVTEKGKDVELRCDPISGHTALYWYRQSLGQGLEFLIYFQGNSAPDKSGLPSDRFSAERTGGSVSTLTIQRTQQEDSAVYLCASSLGHGVVTEAFFGQGTRLTVV.

A remark on this clone: Other DNA sequences from this sample encode an identical CDR3 as well. This sequence joins TRBV21-1 and TRBJ2-1; the table's D call, TRBD2, was not checked against the DNA. TRBV21-1 is noted as a pseudogene. The CDR3 length is 16 residues. CDR3 bases: TGTGCCAGCAGCAAAAACGTTAGCGGGGCCTACAATGAGCAGTTCTTC. This translates into CASSKNVSGAYNEQFF.

The table lists this clone with a count of one. CDR3 DNA: TGCGCCAGCAGCGCTGACAGGGGTTATGGTGGCGATACGCAGTATTTT. This gives the protein CASSADRGYGGDTQYF. The chain has TRBV5-1 and TRBJ2-3, with TRBD1 identical over 8 bases. The CDR3 is 16 residues long. V gave up 4 bases and J gave up 6 bases; unmatched junction bases: 13. Germline loops: CDR1 SGHRS, CDR2 YFSETQ.

The chain joins TRBV5-1 to TRBJ2-2; D remains unclear. CDR1 and CDR2 (germline): SGHRS, YFSETQ. The CDR3 sequence is 12 residues long. Deletions cut 4 bases from V and 6 bases from J, with 7 bases between. In nucleotides, the CDR3 is TGCGCCAGCAGCGTCTCCTCCGGGGAGCTGTTTTTT. It codes for CASSVSSGELFF.